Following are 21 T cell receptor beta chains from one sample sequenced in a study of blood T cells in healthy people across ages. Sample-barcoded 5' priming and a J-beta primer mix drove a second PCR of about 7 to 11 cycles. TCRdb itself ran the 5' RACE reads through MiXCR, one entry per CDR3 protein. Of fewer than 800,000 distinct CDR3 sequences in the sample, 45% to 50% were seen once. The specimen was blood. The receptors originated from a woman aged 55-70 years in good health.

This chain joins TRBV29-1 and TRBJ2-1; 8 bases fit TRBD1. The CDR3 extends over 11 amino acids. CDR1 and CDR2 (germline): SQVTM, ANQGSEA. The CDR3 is CNGTDRGKQFF. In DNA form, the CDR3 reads TGCAACGGGACAGACAGGGGAAAGCAGTTCTTC.

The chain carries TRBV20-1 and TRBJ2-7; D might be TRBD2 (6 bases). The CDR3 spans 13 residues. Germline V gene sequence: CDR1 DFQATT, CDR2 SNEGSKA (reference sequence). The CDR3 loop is CTPGTPLLNEQYF. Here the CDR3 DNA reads TGCACCCCCGGGACTCCATTACTTAATGAGCAGTACTTC.

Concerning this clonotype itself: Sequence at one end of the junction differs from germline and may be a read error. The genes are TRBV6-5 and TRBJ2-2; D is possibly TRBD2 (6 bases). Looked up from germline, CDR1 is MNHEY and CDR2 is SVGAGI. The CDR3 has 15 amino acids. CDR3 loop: CTSSYASENTGELFF. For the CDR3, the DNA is TGTACCAGCAGTTACGCTAGCGAGAACACCGGGGAGCTGTTTTTT.

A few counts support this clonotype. The DNA of the CDR3 is TGTGCCAGCAGTCCCCCGAGCTCCTATAATTCACCCCTCCACTTT. This gives the protein CASSPPSSYNSPLHF. The V and J genes are TRBV27 and TRBJ1-6; D gene unclear. The length of the CDR3 is 15 residues. Germline assignment: CDR1 MNHEY and CDR2 SMNVEV (reference sequence). V gave up 5 bases and J gave up 0 bases, with 8 bases separating them.

Written as DNA, the CDR3 is TGTGCCAGCAGCTCAACCAGCGAGCAGTACTTC. This translates into CASSSTSEQYF. The chain carries TRBV7-9 and TRBJ2-7; D not certain. Germline V gene data show CDR1 as SEHNR and CDR2 as FQNEAQ (reference sequence). The CDR3 contains 11 residues. V was clipped by 4 bases and J by 6 bases, with 7 bases between them. Using reference TRBV7-9 and TRBJ2-7 for the parts outside the CDR3, the full variable domain is DTGVSQNPRHKITKRGQNVTFRCDPISEHNRLYWYRQTLGQGPEFLTYFQNEAQLEKSRLLSDRFSAERPKGSFSTLEIQRTEQGDSAMYLCASSSTSEQYFGPGTRLTVT.

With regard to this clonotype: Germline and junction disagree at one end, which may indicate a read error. Written as DNA, the CDR3 is TGCAGTGCCAGAGGGTGGGGGCTAGCGGGAGTTAGGAACATTCAGTACTTC. Its translation: CSARGWGLAGVRNIQYF. V gene TRBV20-1 combines with J gene TRBJ2-4; 10 bases agree with TRBD2. This CDR3 is 17 amino acids long. Germline CDR1 DFQATT, CDR2 SNEGSKA (reference sequence).

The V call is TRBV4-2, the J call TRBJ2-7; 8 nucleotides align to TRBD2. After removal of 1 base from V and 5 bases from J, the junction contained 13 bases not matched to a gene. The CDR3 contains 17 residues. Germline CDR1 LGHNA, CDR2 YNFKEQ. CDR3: CASSQVLASGWGDEQYF. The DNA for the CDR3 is TGTGCCAGCAGCCAAGTCTTGGCTAGCGGGTGGGGGGACGAGCAGTACTTC.

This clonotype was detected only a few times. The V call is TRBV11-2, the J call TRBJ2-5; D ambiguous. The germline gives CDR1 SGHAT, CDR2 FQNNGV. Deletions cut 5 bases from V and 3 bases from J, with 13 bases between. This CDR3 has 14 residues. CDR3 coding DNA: TGTGCCAGCAGCGGTGATTGGCTAAAAGAGACCCAGTACTTC. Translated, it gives CASSGDWLKETQYF.

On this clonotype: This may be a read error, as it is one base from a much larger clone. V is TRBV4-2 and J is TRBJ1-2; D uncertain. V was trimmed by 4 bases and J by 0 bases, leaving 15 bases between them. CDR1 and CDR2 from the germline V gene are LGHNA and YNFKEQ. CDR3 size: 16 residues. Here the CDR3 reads CASSRQGIGANYGYTF. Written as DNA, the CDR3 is TGTGCCAGCAGCCGACAAGGCATAGGAGCTAACTATGGCTACACCTTC.

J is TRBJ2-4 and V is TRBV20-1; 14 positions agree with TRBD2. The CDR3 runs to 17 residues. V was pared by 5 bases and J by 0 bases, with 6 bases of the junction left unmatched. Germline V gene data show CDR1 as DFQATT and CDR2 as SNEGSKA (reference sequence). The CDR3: CSAPTSGGGLAKNIQYF. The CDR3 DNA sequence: TGCAGTGCTCCGACTAGCGGGGGGGGTCTAGCCAAAAACATTCAGTACTTC.

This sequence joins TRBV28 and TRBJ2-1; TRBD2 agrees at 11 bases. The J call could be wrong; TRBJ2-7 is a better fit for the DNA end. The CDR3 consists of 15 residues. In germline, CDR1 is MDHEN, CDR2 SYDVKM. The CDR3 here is CASGGSGRVYNEQYF. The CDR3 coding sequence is TGTGCCAGCGGGGGTAGCGGGAGGGTATACAATGAGCAGTACTTC.

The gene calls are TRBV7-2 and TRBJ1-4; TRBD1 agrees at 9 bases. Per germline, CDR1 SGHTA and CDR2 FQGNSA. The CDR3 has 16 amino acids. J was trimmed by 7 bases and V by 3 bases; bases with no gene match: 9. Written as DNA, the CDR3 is TGTGCCAGCAGCTTGCGGTCCGGGACAGGGAGTGAAAAACTGTTTTTT. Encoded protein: CASSLRSGTGSEKLFF.

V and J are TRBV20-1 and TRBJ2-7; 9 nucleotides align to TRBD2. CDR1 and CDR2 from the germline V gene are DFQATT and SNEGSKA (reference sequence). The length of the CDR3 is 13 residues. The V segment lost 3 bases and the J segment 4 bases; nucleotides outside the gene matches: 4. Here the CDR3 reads CSASFAGGYEQYF. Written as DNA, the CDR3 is TGCAGTGCTAGTTTCGCGGGAGGGTACGAGCAGTACTTC.

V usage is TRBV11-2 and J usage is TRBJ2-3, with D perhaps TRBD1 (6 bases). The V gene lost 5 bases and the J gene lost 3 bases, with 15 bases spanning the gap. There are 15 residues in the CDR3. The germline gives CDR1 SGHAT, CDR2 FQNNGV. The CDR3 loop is CASSRTAKGTDTQYF. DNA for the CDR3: TGTGCCAGCAGCCGGACAGCTAAGGGGACAGATACGCAGTATTTT.

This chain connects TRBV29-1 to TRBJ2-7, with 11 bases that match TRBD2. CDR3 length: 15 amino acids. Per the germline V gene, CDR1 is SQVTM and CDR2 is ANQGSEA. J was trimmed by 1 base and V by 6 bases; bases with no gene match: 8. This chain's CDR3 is CSVAPGTSGSYEQYF. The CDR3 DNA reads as TGCAGCGTGGCCCCGGGGACTAGCGGTTCCTACGAGCAGTACTTC.

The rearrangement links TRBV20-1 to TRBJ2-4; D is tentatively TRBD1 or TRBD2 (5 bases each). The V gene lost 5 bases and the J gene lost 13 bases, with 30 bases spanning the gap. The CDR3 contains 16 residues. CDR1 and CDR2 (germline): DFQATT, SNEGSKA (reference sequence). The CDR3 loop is CSAPLRAVLAGDEQYF. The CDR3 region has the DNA TGCAGTGCTCCTCTCAGGGCGGTCCTGGCCGGGGATGAGCAGTACTTC.

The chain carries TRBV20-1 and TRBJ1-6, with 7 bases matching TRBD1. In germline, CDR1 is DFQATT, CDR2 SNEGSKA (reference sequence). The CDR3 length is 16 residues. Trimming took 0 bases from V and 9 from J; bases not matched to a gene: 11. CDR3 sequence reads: CSARDGRQGTGSPLHF. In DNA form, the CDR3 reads TGCAGTGCTAGAGATGGCCGACAGGGTACAGGTTCACCCCTCCACTTT.

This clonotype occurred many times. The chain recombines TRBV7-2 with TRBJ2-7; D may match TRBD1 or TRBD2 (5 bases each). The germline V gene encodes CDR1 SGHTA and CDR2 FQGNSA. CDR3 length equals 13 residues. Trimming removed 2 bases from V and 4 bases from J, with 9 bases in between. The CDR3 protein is CASSLKRGYEQYF. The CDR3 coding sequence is TGTGCCAGCAGCTTAAAGAGGGGTTACGAGCAGTACTTC.

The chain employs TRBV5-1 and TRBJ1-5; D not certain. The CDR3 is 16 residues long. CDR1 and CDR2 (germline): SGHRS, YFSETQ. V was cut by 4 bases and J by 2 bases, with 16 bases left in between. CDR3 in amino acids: CASSPRVLLGNQPQHF. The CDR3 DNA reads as TGCGCCAGCAGCCCCAGAGTCCTTTTGGGCAATCAGCCCCAGCATTTT.

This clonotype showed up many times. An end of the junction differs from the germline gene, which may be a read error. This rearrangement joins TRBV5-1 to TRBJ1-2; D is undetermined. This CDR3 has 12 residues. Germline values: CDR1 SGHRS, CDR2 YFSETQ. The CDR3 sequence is CASSLEGYGYTF. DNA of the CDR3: TGTGCCAGCAGTTTAGAAGGGTATGGCTACACCTTC.

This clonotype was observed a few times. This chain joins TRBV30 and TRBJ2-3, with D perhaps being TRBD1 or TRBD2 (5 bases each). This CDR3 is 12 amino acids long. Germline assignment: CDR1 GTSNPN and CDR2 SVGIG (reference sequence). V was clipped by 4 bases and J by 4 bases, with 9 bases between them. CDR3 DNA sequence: TGTGCCTGGACCCGGGACGCAGATACGCAGTATTTT. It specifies CAWTRDADTQYF.